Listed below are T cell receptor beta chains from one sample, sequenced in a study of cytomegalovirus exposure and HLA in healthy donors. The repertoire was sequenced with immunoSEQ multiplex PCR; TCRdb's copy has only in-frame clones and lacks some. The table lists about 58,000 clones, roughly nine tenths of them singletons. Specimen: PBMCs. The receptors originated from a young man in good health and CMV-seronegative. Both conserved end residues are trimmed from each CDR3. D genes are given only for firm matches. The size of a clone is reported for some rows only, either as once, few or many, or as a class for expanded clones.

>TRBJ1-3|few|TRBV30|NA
AWSVTGGNTIY
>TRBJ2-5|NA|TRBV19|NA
ASSIGLAVQETQY
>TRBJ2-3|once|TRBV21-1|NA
ASSKGLAGATTDTQY
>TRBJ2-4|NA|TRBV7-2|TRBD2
ASSPGTSGGELAKNIQY
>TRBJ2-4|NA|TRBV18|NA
ASSPTSGDIQY
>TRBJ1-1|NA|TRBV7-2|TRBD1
ASSLFGQGSAEAF
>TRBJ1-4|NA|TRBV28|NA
ASRHDSPGGKLF
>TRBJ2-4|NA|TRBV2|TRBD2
ASSGLAVLGNIQY
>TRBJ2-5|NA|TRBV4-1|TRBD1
ASSPYRGQETQY
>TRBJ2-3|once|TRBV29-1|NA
SATASSADTQY
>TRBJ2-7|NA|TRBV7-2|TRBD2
ASSPEREQYEQY
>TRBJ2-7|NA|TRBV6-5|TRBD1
ASRPQGYPTGEQY
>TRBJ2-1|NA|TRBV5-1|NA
ASSAPMGDYNEQF
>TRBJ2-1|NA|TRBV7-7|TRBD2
ASSRLGEGEQF
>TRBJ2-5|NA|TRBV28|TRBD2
ASSTAGQEYQETQY
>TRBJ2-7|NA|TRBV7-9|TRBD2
ASSLFFSGLAGVHHEQY
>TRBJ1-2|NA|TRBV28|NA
ATRQNGAYGYT
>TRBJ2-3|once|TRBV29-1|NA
SVEGVTPPDTQY
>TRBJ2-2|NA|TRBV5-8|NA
ASSLTMQNAGELF
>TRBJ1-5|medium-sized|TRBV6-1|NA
ASSEIAGSNQPQH
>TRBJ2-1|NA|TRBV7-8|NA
ASSTPPGYEQF
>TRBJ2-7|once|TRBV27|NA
ASSFQGGLYEQY
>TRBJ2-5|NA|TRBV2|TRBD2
ASLVGGGGTQY
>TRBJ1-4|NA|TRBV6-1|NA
ASSWTVGTNEKLF
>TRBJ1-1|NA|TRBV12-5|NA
ASGPWPEAF
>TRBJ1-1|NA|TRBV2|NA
ASSDYPSGTEAF
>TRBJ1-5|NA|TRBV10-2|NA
ASRGGLSNQPQH
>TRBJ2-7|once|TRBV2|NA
ASSWLPTGRPVEQY
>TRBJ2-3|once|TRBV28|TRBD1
ASSRTGVGTDTQY